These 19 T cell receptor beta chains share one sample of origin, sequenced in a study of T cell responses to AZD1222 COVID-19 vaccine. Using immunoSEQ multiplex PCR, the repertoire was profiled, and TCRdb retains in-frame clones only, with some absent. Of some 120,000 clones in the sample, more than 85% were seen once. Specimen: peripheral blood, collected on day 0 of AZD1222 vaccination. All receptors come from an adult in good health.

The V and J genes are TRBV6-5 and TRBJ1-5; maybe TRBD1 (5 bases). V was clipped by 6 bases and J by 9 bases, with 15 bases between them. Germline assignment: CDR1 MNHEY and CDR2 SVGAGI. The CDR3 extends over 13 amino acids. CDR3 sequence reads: CASSQGSGGPQHF. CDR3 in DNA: TGTGCCAGCAGCCAGGGATCGGGTGGGCCCCAGCATTTT.

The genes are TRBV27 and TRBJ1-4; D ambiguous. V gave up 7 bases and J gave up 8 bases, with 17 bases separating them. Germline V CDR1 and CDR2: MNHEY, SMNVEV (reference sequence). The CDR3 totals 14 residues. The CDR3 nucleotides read TGTGCCAGCAACTCCGCCGGATTCAGGGAAAAACTGTTTTTT. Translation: CASNSAGFREKLFF.

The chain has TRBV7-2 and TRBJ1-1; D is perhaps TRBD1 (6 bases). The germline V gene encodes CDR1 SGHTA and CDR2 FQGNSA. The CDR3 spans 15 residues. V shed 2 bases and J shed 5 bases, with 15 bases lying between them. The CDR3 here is CASSLIRGGETEAFF. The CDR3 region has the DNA TGTGCCAGCAGCTTAATAAGGGGGGGGGAAACTGAAGCTTTCTTT.

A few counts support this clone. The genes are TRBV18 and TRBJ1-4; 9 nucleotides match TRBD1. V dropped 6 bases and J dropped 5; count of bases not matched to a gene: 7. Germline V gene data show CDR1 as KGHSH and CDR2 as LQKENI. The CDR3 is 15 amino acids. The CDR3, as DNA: TGTGCCAGCTCCCAGACCGGGACAGGGAATGAAAAACTGTTTTTT. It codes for CASSQTGTGNEKLFF.

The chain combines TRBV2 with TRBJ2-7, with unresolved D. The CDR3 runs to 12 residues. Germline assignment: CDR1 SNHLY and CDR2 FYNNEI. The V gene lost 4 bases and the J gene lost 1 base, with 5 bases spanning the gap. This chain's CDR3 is CASSVQSYEQYF. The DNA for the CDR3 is TGTGCCAGCAGTGTCCAGTCCTACGAGCAGTACTTC.

The chain's CDR3 is CASSSRAGNTIYF. CDR3 DNA: TGTGCCAGCAGCTCCAGGGCAGGAAACACCATATATTTT. V gene TRBV7-7 combines with J gene TRBJ1-3, with D possibly being TRBD1 (5 bases). Germline CDR1 and CDR2: SSHAT and FNYEAQ (reference sequence). Trimming left V 4 bases short and J 4 bases short, with 8 bases between. There are 13 residues in the CDR3.

CDR3: CAIIDRASVYQETQYF. The CDR3 DNA sequence: TGTGCCATAATAGACAGGGCCTCAGTGTACCAAGAGACCCAGTACTTC. This chain joins TRBV11-3 and TRBJ2-5; 7 nucleotides align to TRBD1. The CDR3 is 16 amino acids. Germline CDR1 and CDR2: SGHNT and YENEEA. With 10 bases clipped from V and 0 bases from J, the junction kept 14 bases outside the gene matches.

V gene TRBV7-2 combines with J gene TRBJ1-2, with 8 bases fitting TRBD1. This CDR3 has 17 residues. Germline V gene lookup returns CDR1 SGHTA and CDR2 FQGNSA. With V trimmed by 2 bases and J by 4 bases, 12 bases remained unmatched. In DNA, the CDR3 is TGTGCCAGCAGCTTACTAAGGACAGGGCGAGTGGGCTATGGCTACACCTTC. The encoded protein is CASSLLRTGRVGYGYTF.

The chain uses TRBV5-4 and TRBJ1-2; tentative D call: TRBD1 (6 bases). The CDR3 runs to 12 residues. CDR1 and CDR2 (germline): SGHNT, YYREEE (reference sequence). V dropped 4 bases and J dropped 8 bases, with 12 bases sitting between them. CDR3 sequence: CASSRGGAGYTF. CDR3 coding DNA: TGTGCCAGCAGCCGGGGGGGCGCGGGCTACACCTTC.

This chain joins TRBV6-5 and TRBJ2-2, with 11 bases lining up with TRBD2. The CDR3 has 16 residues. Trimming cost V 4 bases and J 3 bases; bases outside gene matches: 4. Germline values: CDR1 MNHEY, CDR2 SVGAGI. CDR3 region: CASSLLTSGDTGELFF. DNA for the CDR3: TGTGCCAGCAGTTTATTGACTAGCGGGGACACCGGGGAGCTGTTTTTT.

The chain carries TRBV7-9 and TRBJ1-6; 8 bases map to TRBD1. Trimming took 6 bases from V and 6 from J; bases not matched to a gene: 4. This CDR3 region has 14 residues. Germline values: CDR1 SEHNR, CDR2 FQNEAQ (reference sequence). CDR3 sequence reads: CASRATGGNSPLHF. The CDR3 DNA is TGTGCCAGCAGGGCAACAGGGGGTAATTCACCCCTCCACTTT.

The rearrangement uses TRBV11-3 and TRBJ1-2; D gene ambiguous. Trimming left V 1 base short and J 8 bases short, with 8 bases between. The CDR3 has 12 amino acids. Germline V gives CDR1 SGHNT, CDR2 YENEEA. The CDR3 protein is CASSLAGEGYTF. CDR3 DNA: TGTGCCAGCAGCTTAGCCGGTGAAGGCTACACCTTC.

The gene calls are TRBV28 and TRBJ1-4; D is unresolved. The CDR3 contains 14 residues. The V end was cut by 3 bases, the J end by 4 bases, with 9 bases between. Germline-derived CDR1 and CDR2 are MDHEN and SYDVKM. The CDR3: CASSFGSVNEKLFF. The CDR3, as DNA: TGTGCCAGCAGTTTTGGGTCCGTTAATGAAAAACTGTTTTTT.

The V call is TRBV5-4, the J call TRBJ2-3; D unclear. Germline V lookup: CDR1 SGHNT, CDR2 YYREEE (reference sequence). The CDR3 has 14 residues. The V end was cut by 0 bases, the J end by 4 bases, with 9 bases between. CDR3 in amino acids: CASSLELSADTQYF. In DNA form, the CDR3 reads TGTGCCAGCAGCTTGGAGCTTTCCGCAGATACGCAGTATTTT.

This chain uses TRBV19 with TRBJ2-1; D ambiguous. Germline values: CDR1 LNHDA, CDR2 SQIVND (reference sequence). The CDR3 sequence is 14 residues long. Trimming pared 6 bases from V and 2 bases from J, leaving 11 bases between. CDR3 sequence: CASREGPAYNEQFF. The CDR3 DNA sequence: TGTGCCAGTAGGGAAGGGCCCGCCTACAATGAGCAGTTCTTC.

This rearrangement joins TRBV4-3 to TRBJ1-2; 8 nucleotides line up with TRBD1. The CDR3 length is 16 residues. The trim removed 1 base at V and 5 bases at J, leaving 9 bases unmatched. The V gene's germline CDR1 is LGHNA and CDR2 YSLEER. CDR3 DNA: TGCGCCAGCAGCCAAGGTCGTCAGGGGGCGTATTATGGCTACACCTTC. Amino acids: CASSQGRQGAYYGYTF.

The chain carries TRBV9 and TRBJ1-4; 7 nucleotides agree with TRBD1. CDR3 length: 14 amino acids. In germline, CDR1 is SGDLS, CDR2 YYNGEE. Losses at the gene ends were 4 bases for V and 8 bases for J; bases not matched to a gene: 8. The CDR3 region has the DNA TGTGCCAGCAGCACGACAGGGTCTAGGGAAAAACTGTTTTTT. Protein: CASSTTGSREKLFF.

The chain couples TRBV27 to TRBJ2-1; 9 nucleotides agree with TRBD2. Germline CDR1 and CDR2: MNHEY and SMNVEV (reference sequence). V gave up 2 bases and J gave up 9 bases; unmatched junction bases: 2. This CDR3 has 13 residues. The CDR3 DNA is TGTGCCAGCAGTTTAGGGACTAGCTTTGAGCAGTTCTTC. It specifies CASSLGTSFEQFF.

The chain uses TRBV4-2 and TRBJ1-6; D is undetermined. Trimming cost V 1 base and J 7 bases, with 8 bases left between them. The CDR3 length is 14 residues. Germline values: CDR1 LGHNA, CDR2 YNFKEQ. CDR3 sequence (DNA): TGTGCCAGCAGCCAAGGAGGGTTAAATTCACCCCTCCACTTT. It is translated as CASSQGGLNSPLHF.